The source of this T cell receptor (beta chain) is a study of early T cells in non-severe SARS-CoV-2 infection. Many counts were recorded for this clonotype. TCRdb redid the calling of the 5' RACE reads with MiXCR, one entry per CDR3 protein. The sample records nearly 70,000 distinct CDR3 sequences, about 4.6% being singletons. Germline CDR1 and CDR2: SGHTA and FQGNSA. Trimming stripped 0 bases from V and 8 bases from J, with 19 bases between. This CDR3 region has 17 residues. Here the sequenced sample was whole blood, taken at baseline. The chain couples TRBV7-2 to TRBJ1-4, with a tentative D call TRBD1 (6 bases). The clonotype was recovered from an adult who was a healthcare worker with PCR-confirmed SARS-CoV-2 infection or an uninfected control (not recorded which). The donor label of this sample is uncertain. CDR3 region: CASSLAVTGPAGEKLFF. As DNA, the CDR3 is TGTGCCAGCAGCTTAGCGGTAACAGGGCCCGCTGGGGAAAAACTGTTTTTT.